The rows below give T cell receptor beta chains drawn from one sample of a study of T cells in Graves' hyperthyroidism and ophthalmopathy. Using its own MiXCR run on the multiplex PCR reads, TCRdb lists one record per CDR3 protein. Here the sample spans almost 600,000 distinct CDR3 sequences, about 14% being singletons. Sequencing was done on a sample of blood. Receptors were obtained from a woman aged 25 to 39 with Graves' hyperthyroidism that later progressed to Graves' ophthalmopathy. CDR3s include the opening cysteine and the closing phenylalanine or tryptophan. The order of the fields is J gene, clone size, D gene, V gene, CDR3 protein, CDR3 DNA. The D gene is left open where the match is weak. Expanded clones are given a class, and other clones once, few, many or no size at all.

TRBJ2-2 | NA | TRBD2 | TRBV28 | CASQLWELAGTGELFF | TGTGCCAGCCAACTATGGGAACTAGCGGGAACCGGGGAGCTGTTTTTT
TRBJ2-1 | NA | NA | TRBV7-9 | CASSLASSQDEQFF | TGTGCCAGCAGCTTAGCTTCCAGTCAGGATGAGCAGTTCTTC
TRBJ2-4 | NA | NA | TRBV6-1 | CASRSPNGKNIQYF | TGTGCCAGCAGGAGCCCCAACGGCAAAAACATTCAGTACTTC
TRBJ2-1 | NA | NA | TRBV2 | CASKRVAEQFF | TGTGCCAGCAAAAGGGTTGCTGAGCAGTTCTTC
TRBJ1-1 | NA | NA | TRBV5-1 | CASSFRYLDRLNTEAFF | TGCGCCAGCAGCTTCAGATACTTAGACAGACTGAACACTGAAGCTTTCTTT
TRBJ2-7 | many | TRBD1 | TRBV6-1 | CASSTHPGQGHEQYF | TGTGCCAGCAGTACCCACCCGGGACAGGGTCACGAGCAGTACTTC
TRBJ2-2 | many | NA | TRBV27 | CASIERNTGELFF | TGTGCCAGCATTGAAAGAAACACCGGGGAGCTGTTTTTT
TRBJ2-3 | NA | TRBD2 | TRBV30 | CAWSLAGGPTDTQYF | TGTGCCTGGAGTCTAGCGGGAGGGCCGACAGATACGCAGTATTTT
TRBJ1-1 | NA | NA | TRBV5-5 | CASSLFLSSSDTEAFF | TGTGCCAGCAGCTTATTCCTTAGCTCCTCGGACACTGAAGCTTTCTTT
TRBJ1-2 | NA | NA | TRBV28 | CAESGVYGYTF | TGTGCGGAAAGTGGTGTTTATGGCTACACCTTC
TRBJ2-1 | many | NA | TRBV27 | CASSLRGALNEQFF | TGTGCCAGCAGTTTGCGGGGAGCCCTCAATGAGCAGTTCTTC
TRBJ1-2 | many | TRBD1 | TRBV3-1 | CASSQGTTGNYGYTF | TGTGCCAGCAGCCAAGGAACGACAGGGAACTATGGCTACACCTTC
TRBJ2-5 | many | NA | TRBV20-1 | CSARFLVLRETQYF | TGCAGTGCTAGATTCCTCGTATTGCGCGAGACCCAGTACTTC
TRBJ2-1 | NA | NA | TRBV18 | CASSPRPVSQDNEQFF | TGTGCCAGCTCACCACGGCCAGTGTCTCAGGACAATGAGCAGTTCTTC
TRBJ1-1 | many | TRBD1 | TRBV29-1 | CSVRRQGTEAFF | TGCAGCGTCCGCCGACAGGGCACTGAAGCTTTCTTT
TRBJ2-7 | many | TRBD2 | TRBV6-5 | CASSYGLVGEQYF | TGTGCCAGCAGTTACGGACTAGTGGGCGAGCAGTACTTC
TRBJ2-1 | many | TRBD2 | TRBV30 | CAWSTSGSVREQFF | TGTGCCTGGTCGACTAGCGGGAGTGTCCGTGAGCAGTTCTTC
TRBJ2-1 | few | NA | TRBV12-3/TRBV12-4 | CASGRGDVQFF | TGTGCCAGCGGGCGCGGCGATGTGCAGTTCTTC
TRBJ2-7 | many | TRBD2 | TRBV30 | CAWSYYGLAGNEQYF | TGTGCCTGGAGCTATTACGGACTAGCGGGAAACGAGCAGTACTTC
TRBJ2-1 | many | NA | TRBV6-1 | CASTSTGRYNEQFF | TGTGCCAGCACCTCGACAGGACGCTACAATGAGCAGTTCTTC